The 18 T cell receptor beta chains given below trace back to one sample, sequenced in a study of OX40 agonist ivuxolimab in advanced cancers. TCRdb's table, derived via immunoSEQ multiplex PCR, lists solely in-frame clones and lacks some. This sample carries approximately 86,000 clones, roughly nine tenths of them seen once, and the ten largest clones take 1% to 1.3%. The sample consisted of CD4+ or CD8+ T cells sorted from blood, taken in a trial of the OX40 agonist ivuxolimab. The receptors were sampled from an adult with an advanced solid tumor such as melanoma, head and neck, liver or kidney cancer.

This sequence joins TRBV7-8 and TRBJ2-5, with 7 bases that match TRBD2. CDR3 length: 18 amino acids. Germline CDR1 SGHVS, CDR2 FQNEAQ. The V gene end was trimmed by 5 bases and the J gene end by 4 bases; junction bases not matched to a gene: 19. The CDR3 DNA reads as TGTGCCAGCAGCCGCTTGGCACTAGCGTCTCGGAAACGAGAGACCCAGTACTTC. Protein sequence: CASSRLALASRKRETQYF.

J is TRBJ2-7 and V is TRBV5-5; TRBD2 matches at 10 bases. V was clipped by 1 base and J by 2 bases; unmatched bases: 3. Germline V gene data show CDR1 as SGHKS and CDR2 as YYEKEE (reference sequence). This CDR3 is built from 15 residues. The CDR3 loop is CASSLTSGTTYEQYF. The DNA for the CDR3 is TGTGCCAGCAGCTTGACTAGCGGGACAACCTACGAGCAGTACTTC.

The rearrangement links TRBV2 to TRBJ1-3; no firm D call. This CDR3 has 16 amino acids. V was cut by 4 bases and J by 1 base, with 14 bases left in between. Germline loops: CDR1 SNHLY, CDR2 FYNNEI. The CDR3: CASSVAGGRSGNTIYF. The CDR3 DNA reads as TGTGCCAGCAGTGTGGCGGGAGGGAGGTCTGGAAACACCATATATTTT.

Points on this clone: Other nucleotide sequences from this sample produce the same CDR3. CDR3 bases: TGCGCCAGCAGTGATCCAACTCGCCTACTAGCGTCTTCGGGGGACGAGCAGTACTTC. Protein product: CASSDPTRLLASSGDEQYF. The rearrangement joins TRBV10-2 to TRBJ2-7; 7 bases match TRBD2. Germline values: CDR1 WSHSY, CDR2 SAAADI. V dropped 3 bases and J dropped 5; count of bases not matched to a gene: 22. CDR3 length: 19 residues.

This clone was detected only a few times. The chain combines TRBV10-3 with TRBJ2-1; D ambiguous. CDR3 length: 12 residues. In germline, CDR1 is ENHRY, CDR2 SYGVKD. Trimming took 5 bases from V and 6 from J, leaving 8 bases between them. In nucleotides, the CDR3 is TGTGCCATCAGTATCCAGAGCAATGAGCAGTTCTTC. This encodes CAISIQSNEQFF.

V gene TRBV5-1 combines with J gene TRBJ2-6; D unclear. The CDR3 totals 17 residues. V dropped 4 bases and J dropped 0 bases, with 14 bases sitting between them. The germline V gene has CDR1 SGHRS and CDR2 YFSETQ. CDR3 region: CASSSSVGGSGANVLTF. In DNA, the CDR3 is TGCGCCAGCAGCAGTTCAGTGGGCGGCTCTGGGGCCAACGTCCTGACTTTC.

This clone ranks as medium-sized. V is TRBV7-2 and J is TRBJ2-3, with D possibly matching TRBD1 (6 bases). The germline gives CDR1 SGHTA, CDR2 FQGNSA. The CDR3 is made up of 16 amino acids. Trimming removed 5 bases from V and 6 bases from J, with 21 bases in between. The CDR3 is CASSPVTNPRGDTQYF. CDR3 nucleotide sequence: TGTGCCAGCAGCCCTGTGACAAATCCCAGGGGTGATACGCAGTATTTT.

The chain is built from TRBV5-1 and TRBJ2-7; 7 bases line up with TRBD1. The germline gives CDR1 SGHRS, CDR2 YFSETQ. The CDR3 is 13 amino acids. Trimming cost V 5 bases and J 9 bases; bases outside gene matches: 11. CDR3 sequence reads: CASSYFQGDWQYF. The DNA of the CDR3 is TGCGCCAGCAGTTACTTCCAGGGGGATTGGCAGTACTTC.

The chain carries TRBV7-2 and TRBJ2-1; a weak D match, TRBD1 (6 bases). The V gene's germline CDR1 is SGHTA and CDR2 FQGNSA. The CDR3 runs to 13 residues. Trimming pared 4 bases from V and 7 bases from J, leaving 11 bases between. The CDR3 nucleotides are TGTGCCAGCAGCTCCCCTAGGGGGAATGAGCAGTTCTTC. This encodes CASSSPRGNEQFF.

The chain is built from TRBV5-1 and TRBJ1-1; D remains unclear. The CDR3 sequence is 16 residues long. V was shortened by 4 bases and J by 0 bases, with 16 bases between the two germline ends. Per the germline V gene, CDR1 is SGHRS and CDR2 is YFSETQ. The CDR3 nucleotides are TGCGCCAGCAGCCCTGGGAGGATTTGGGTGAACACTGAAGCTTTCTTT. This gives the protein CASSPGRIWVNTEAFF.

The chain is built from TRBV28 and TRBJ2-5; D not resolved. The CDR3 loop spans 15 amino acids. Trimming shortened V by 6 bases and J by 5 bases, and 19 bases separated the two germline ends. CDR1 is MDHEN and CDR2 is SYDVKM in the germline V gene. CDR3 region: CASSLYDGTMETQYF. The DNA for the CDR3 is TGTGCCAGCAGCCTCTATGACGGAACGATGGAGACCCAGTACTTC.

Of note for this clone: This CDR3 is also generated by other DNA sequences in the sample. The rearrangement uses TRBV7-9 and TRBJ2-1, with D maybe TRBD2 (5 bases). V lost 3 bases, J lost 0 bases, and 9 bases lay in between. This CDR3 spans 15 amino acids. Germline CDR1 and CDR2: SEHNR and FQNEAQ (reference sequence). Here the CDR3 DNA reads TGTGCCAGCAGCTTGAGCGGTAGCTCCTACAATGAGCAGTTCTTC. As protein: CASSLSGSSYNEQFF.

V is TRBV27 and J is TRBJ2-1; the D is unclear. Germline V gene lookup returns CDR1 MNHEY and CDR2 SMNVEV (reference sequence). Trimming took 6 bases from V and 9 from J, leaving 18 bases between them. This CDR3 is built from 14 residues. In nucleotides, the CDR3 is TGTGCCAGCAGCGACCCCAAAGCCTCTCTTGAGCAGTTCTTC. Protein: CASSDPKASLEQFF.

CDR3 region: CASSQASSGQFYEQYF. As DNA, the CDR3 is TGTGCCAGCAGCCAAGCTTCAAGCGGACAGTTCTACGAGCAGTACTTC. This rearrangement joins TRBV4-2 to TRBJ2-7; D is perhaps TRBD1 (6 bases). The CDR3 is 16 amino acids. Per germline, CDR1 LGHNA and CDR2 YNFKEQ. Trimming took off 1 base at V and 3 bases at J, with 16 bases between the two ends.

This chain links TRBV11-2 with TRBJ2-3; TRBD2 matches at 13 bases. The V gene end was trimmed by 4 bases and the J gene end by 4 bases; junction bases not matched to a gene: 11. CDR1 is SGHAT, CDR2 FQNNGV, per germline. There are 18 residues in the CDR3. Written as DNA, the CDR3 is TGTGCCAGCAGCTCACCGGGACTAGCGGGATTTGGCGCAGATACGCAGTATTTT. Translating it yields CASSSPGLAGFGADTQYF.

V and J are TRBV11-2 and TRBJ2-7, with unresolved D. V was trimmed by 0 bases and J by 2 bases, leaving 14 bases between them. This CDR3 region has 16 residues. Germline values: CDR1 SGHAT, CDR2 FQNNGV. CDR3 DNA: TGTGCCAGCAGCTTAGACCTAACTTCCAGGCCCTACGAGCAGTACTTC. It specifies CASSLDLTSRPYEQYF.

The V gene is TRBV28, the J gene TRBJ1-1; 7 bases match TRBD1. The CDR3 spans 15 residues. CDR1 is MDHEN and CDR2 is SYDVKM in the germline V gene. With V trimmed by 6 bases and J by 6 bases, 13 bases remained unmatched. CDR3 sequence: CASRGGGQRAAEAFF. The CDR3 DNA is TGTGCCAGCAGAGGGGGGGGACAGCGGGCGGCTGAAGCTTTCTTT.

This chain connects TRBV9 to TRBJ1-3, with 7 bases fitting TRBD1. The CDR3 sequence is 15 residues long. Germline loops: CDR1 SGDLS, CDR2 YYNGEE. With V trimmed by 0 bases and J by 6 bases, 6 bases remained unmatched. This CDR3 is CASSVGGQTTNTIYF. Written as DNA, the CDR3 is TGTGCCAGCAGCGTAGGGGGACAGACAACAAACACCATATATTTT. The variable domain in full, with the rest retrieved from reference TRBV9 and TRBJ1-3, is DSGVTQTPKHLITATGQRVTLRCSPRSGDLSVYWYQQSLDQGLQFLIQYYNGEERAKGNILERFSAQQFPDLHSELNLSSLELGDSALYFCASSVGGQTTNTIYFGEGSWLTVV.